This TCR beta chain was recorded in a study of blood T cell repertoires in COVID-19. Assay: immunoSEQ multiplex PCR; the TCRdb copy retains only in-frame clones and omits some. The repertoire holds approximately 76,000 clones, approximately 85% seen once, with roughly 32% in the top ten. The CDR3 consists of 12 residues. The germline V gene has CDR1 LGHDT and CDR2 YNNKEL (reference sequence). The V gene lost 7 bases and the J gene lost 5 bases, with 11 bases spanning the gap. The receptor was derived from a woman older than 75 with active or convalescent COVID-19. The rearrangement uses TRBV3-1 (or the pseudogene TRBV3-2) and TRBJ2-5; weak D call: TRBD1 (5 bases). Sample: peripheral blood. Written as DNA, the CDR3 is TGTGCCAGCACCCCTGGGGCGGAGACCCAGTACTTC. It specifies CASTPGAETQYF.